This TCR beta chain was captured by sequencing in a study of T cell repertoires in cytomegalovirus infection. TCRdb reprocessed the reads with MiXCR, giving one entry per CDR3 protein. The sample yields 680,000 or so distinct CDR3 sequences, 35% to 45% seen once. Study-wide points: HLA-C-restricted CMV-specific TCR beta clonotypes were dominant in the ex vivo response.

This clonotype has a handful of counts. Its cognate antigen is unknown. The CDR3 length is 16 residues. The ends were cut back, 4 bases at V and 0 bases at J, with 13 bases in the middle. Germline V lookup: CDR1 MDHEN, CDR2 SYDVKM. Material: PBMCs. The chain combines TRBV28 with TRBJ2-4, with D unclear. The clonotype was recovered from a human donor in good health (CMV status not recorded). Some clones in this sample may be carry-over from other donors' samples. The CDR3 DNA reads as TGTGCCAGCAGTTCCCCCCGGAGATTAGCCAAAAACATTCAGTACTTC. It translates to CASSSPRRLAKNIQYF.